The rows below give T cell receptor beta chains drawn from one sample of a study of cytomegalovirus exposure and HLA in healthy donors. Assay used: immunoSEQ multiplex PCR; TCRdb lists only in-frame clones, some missing. Of around 150,000 clones detected, around 84% appear once; the ten largest clones hold less than 2%. Sequenced: PBMCs. Every receptor here comes from a man aged 18 to 35 in good health and CMV-seronegative. Each CDR3 is given with its conserved first and last residue. D genes are given only for firm matches. Clone size is given for some rows only: seen once, a few or many times, or a class if the clone is expanded.

j_gene | d_gene | v_gene | abundance | CDR3nt | CDR3aa
TRBJ2-1 | . | TRBV7-2 | . | TGTGCCAGCAGCTTAGCACCAGGGAATGAGCAGTTCTTC | CASSLAPGNEQFF
TRBJ2-3 | . | TRBV7-3 | . | TGTGCCAGCAGCCCGGGATCCTCGGGTTCGCAGTATTTT | CASSPGSSGSQYF
TRBJ2-5 | TRBD2 | TRBV7-3 | . | TGTGCCAGCAGCCCAAAACCCTCCCTAGCGGGAGGGGGGGAGACCCAGTACTTC | CASSPKPSLAGGGETQYF
TRBJ1-1 | . | TRBV5-5 | . | TGTGCCAGCAGTCTAGGGGGAGGGGCGAGGAACACTGAAGCTTTCTTT | CASSLGGGARNTEAFF
TRBJ2-6 | . | TRBV12-2 | . | TGTGCAAGTCGCATGACCGGGACTTCCTCTGGGGCCAACGTCCTGACTTTC | CASRMTGTSSGANVLTF
TRBJ2-7 | . | TRBV7-2 | once | TGTGCCAGCAGCCCGCAGGGAGGGGGGCGGGCCTACGAGCAGTACTTC | CASSPQGGGRAYEQYF
TRBJ1-5 | . | TRBV20-1 | . | TGCAGTGCTGAGGGGGATCAGCCCCAGCATTTT | CSAEGDQPQHF
TRBJ1-4 | . | TRBV5-6 | . | TGTGCCAGCATGAGGGGGACGGCGAATGAAAAACTGTTTTTT | CASMRGTANEKLFF
TRBJ2-5 | TRBD1 | TRBV7-2 | . | TGTGCCAGCAGCTTTCGGACAGGGGACCAAGAGACCCAGTACTTC | CASSFRTGDQETQYF
TRBJ1-2 | TRBD1 | TRBV11-2 | few | TGTGCCAGCAGCTCCAACAGGGGTCCTAACTATGGCTACACCTTC | CASSSNRGPNYGYTF
TRBJ1-6 | . | TRBV15 | . | TGTGCCACCAGCAGAGAGGTCCTCGGGGGGACTTCACCCCTCCACTTT | CATSREVLGGTSPLHF
TRBJ1-5 | . | TRBV27 | . | TGTGCCAGCAGCCTTGGGGGGGCCAGCCAGCCCCAGCATTTT | CASSLGGASQPQHF
TRBJ2-3 | . | TRBV6-5 | . | TGTGCCACCGGCGGGGACACAGATACGCAGTATTTT | CATGGDTDTQYF
TRBJ2-7 | TRBD2 | TRBV29-1 | . | TGCAGCGTTATCTTCGGGGGGAACTACGAGCAGTACTTC | CSVIFGGNYEQYF
TRBJ2-7 | TRBD2 | TRBV5-6 | . | TGTGCCAGCAGCTTGTCTACTAGCGGGAGCCACGAGCAGTACTTC | CASSLSTSGSHEQYF
TRBJ1-5 | . | TRBV27 | . | TGTGCCAGCAGCGGCAGAGGGAATCAGCCCCAGCATTTT | CASSGRGNQPQHF
TRBJ1-2 | . | TRBV19 | . | TGTGCCAGTAATGGGGGGTATGGCTACACCTTC | CASNGGYGYTF
TRBJ2-1 | . | TRBV29-1 | . | TGCAGCGTTGTAGGCGCAGCGAGCTCCTACAATGAGCAGTTCTTC | CSVVGAASSYNEQFF
TRBJ1-5 | . | TRBV20-1 | once | TGCAGTGCCCAACCTGACAGTGCCCAGCATTTT | CSAQPDSAQHF
TRBJ2-3 | TRBD2 | TRBV5-1 | . | TGCGCCAGCAGCCGAGCTAGCGGAGGCCTGCCTAGCACAGATACGCAGTATTTT | CASSRASGGLPSTDTQYF
TRBJ1-5 | . | TRBV5-6 | few | TGTGCCAGCAGCTTGTGGGGAGTCGGTCAGCCCCAGCATTTT | CASSLWGVGQPQHF
TRBJ2-7 | . | TRBV18 | . | TGTGCCAGCTCACCAGACGGACTCCCCGAGCAGTACTTC | CASSPDGLPEQYF
TRBJ1-4 | . | TRBV19 | . | TGTGCCAGTAGTTTACGCCTAGTCGCTGAAAAACTGTTTTTT | CASSLRLVAEKLFF
TRBJ2-7 | TRBD1 | TRBV7-2 | . | TGTGCCAGCAGCACTTGGGACAGGGGGGTCTACGAGCAGTACTTC | CASSTWDRGVYEQYF
TRBJ1-6 | TRBD1 | TRBV5-5 | . | TGTGCCAGCACCAATGGGGGGGGACAGGGATATAATTCACCCCTCCACTTT | CASTNGGGQGYNSPLHF
TRBJ2-3 | . | TRBV29-1 | . | TGCAGCGTTGGTGACCGGGACTCGGATACGCAGTATTTT | CSVGDRDSDTQYF
TRBJ1-4 | . | TRBV6-1 | . | TGTGCCAGCAGGACTGGGGAGTGGAAACTGTTTTTT | CASRTGEWKLFF
TRBJ1-6 | . | TRBV7-6 | . | TGTGCCAGCAGCTTAGCCCAGAACAATTCACCCCTCCACTTT | CASSLAQNNSPLHF
TRBJ2-3 | . | TRBV10-1 | few | TGCGCCAGCAGTGAGCCGATGACAGGAGGAGATACGCAGTATTTT | CASSEPMTGGDTQYF
TRBJ2-2 | TRBD2 | TRBV28 | . | TGTGCCAGCAGGGGGACTAGCGGGGGAACCGGGGAGCTGTTTTTT | CASRGTSGGTGELFF
TRBJ1-4 | . | TRBV27 | few | TGTGCCAGCAGTTTGGTCAGGGAGGGAGAAAAACTGTTTTTT | CASSLVREGEKLFF
TRBJ2-7 | . | TRBV27 | . | TGTGCCAGCAGTCTCGACGGGATCTCCTACGAGCAGTACTTC | CASSLDGISYEQYF
TRBJ2-5 | . | TRBV29-1 | . | TGCAGCGTTGAAGATCGGGGGTGGCAGACCCAGTACTTC | CSVEDRGWQTQYF
TRBJ1-1 | TRBD1 | TRBV29-1 | . | TGCAGCGGGGGACAGGGGGCATACACTGAAGCTTTCTTT | CSGGQGAYTEAFF
TRBJ2-1 | . | TRBV28 | . | TGTGCCAGCAGTACACGAGTTGACAGGAGAACTTACAATGAGCAGTTCTTC | CASSTRVDRRTYNEQFF
TRBJ2-7 | . | TRBV2 | few | TGTGCCAGCAGGGAGGACGTTGACGAGCAGTACTTC | CASREDVDEQYF
TRBJ2-1 | . | TRBV2 | few | TGTGCCAGCAGTGGCGGACTAGGGGGAGGAGAGCAGTTCTTC | CASSGGLGGGEQFF
TRBJ2-7 | TRBD2 | TRBV5-1 | . | TGCGCCAGCAGGCCCCAGGGGACTAGCGGGAGAGGCGAGCAGTACTTC | CASRPQGTSGRGEQYF
TRBJ1-2 | . | TRBV11-2 | . | TGTGCCAGCAGCTTAGAGTCCGGCTATGGCTACACCTTC | CASSLESGYGYTF
TRBJ2-7 | . | TRBV7-9 | . | TGTGCCAGCACATCCCGGGACAAATCCTACGAGCAGTACTTC | CASTSRDKSYEQYF
TRBJ2-7 | . | TRBV6-1 | once | TGTGCCAGCAAGGAGGGTATCGCCTACGAGCAGTACTTC | CASKEGIAYEQYF
TRBJ2-3 | TRBD2 | TRBV28 | . | TGTGCCAGCAGTTCCTTGGGACTAGTGAGGGATACGCAGTATTTT | CASSSLGLVRDTQYF
TRBJ2-3 | TRBD2 | TRBV25-1 | . | TGTGCCAGCAGTTTGGTGGCGGGAGGCGTCACGGATACGCAGTATTTT | CASSLVAGGVTDTQYF
TRBJ2-2 | . | TRBV6-4 | . | TGTGCCAGCAGTGAATCGTCTTTGCGGAGGAACACCGGGGAGCTGTTTTTT | CASSESSLRRNTGELFF
TRBJ1-1 | TRBD1 | TRBV28 | once | TGTGCCAGCAGCGGGGGGGACAGGGGCACTGAAGCTTTCTTT | CASSGGDRGTEAFF
TRBJ1-5 | TRBD1 | TRBV29-1 | . | TGCGCGGCAGGGGGAGTCTCGAGCAATCAGCCCCAGCATTTT | CAAGGVSSNQPQHF
TRBJ2-2 | . | TRBV9 | . | TGTGCCAGCAGCCCGCGAGCCACCGGGGAGCTGTTTTTT | CASSPRATGELFF
TRBJ1-5 | . | TRBV4-1 | . | TGCGCCAGCAGCCAAGTCGGACAGATCAATCAGCCCCAGCATTTT | CASSQVGQINQPQHF
TRBJ2-1 | . | TRBV28 | few | TGTGCCAGCAGTCCCTCAGGGGGGAGCTCCTACAATGAGCAGTTCTTC | CASSPSGGSSYNEQFF
TRBJ1-4 | . | TRBV5-6 | once | TGTGCCAGCAGCTTGGGGCCATCTTTGGCTAATGAAAAACTGTTTTTT | CASSLGPSLANEKLFF